The 29 T cell receptor beta chains given below trace back to one sample, sequenced in a study of cytomegalovirus exposure and HLA in healthy donors. The PCR contained 60 Vbeta and 13 Jbeta primers. The assay was immunoSEQ multiplex PCR, and TCRdb's table has in-frame clones only and misses some. The data contain around 150,000 clones, approximately 82% of them singletons. The sample taken for sequencing was PBMCs. Every receptor here comes from a man aged 35 to 55 in good health and CMV-seronegative.

The rearrangement joins TRBV18 to TRBJ1-1; TRBD1 aligns across 7 bases. CDR3 length: 15 residues. V was clipped by 1 base and J by 1 base; unmatched bases: 3. Germline V lookup: CDR1 KGHSH, CDR2 LQKENI. The CDR3 here is CASSPRGQENTEAFF. CDR3 DNA sequence: TGTGCCAGCTCACCACGAGGACAGGAGAACACTGAAGCTTTCTTT.

J is TRBJ2-5 and V is TRBV5-1, with 10 positions matching TRBD1. Trimming removed 4 bases from V and 3 bases from J; junction bases left unmatched: 6. The CDR3 has 15 residues. Germline CDR1 reads SGHRS; CDR2 reads YFSETQ. The CDR3, as DNA: TGCGCCAGCAGCGAACCGGGACAGGGGAAAGAGACCCAGTACTTC. Translating it yields CASSEPGQGKETQYF.

The V and J genes are TRBV11-1 and TRBJ1-1, with 12 bases that match TRBD1. Per germline, CDR1 SGHAT and CDR2 FQDESV (reference sequence). This CDR3 region has 19 residues. J was trimmed by 6 bases and V by 6 bases; bases with no gene match: 20. CDR3 amino acids: CASSSPITRGQGAIPEAFF. CDR3 coding DNA: TGTGCCAGCAGTTCACCAATCACCCGGGGACAGGGGGCTATCCCTGAAGCTTTCTTT.

The chain carries TRBV11-1 and TRBJ2-5; D is undetermined. Trimming removed 0 bases from V and 4 bases from J, with 12 bases in between. Germline loops: CDR1 SGHAT, CDR2 FQDESV (reference sequence). The CDR3 is made up of 15 amino acids. CDR3 coding DNA: TGTGCCAGCAGCTTAGCAACCGGGTCCAGAGAGACCCAGTACTTC. As protein: CASSLATGSRETQYF.

This clone has just one count. The chain joins TRBV5-1 to TRBJ2-5; possible D gene TRBD1, 6 bases. The DNA end is a closer match to TRBJ2-7, so the J assignment may be wrong. The germline gives CDR1 SGHRS, CDR2 YFSETQ. This CDR3 comprises 17 residues. CDR3 amino acids: CASGDIDTGKFGYEQYF. CDR3 DNA sequence: TGCGCCAGCGGGGATATAGATACAGGGAAATTCGGCTACGAGCAGTACTTC.

This sequence joins TRBV5-8 and TRBJ1-1, with TRBD1 matching 9 bases. CDR1 and CDR2 (germline): SGHTS, YDEGEE. This CDR3 is built from 15 residues. V shed 0 bases and J 5 bases; nucleotides not matched to a gene: 5. The CDR3 reads CASSLGDRAGTEAFF. In nucleotides, the CDR3 is TGTGCCAGCAGCTTGGGGGACAGGGCGGGGACTGAAGCTTTCTTT.

The chain employs TRBV11-2 and TRBJ2-3, with D possibly being TRBD1 (6 bases). The germline V gene encodes CDR1 SGHAT and CDR2 FQNNGV. The ends were cut back, 1 base at V and 2 bases at J, with 19 bases in the middle. The CDR3 covers 18 residues. CDR3 in DNA: TGTGCCAGCAGCTTAGCCCGGGTGAGGTGGGGGCACACAGATACGCAGTATTTT. It specifies CASSLARVRWGHTDTQYF.

V gene TRBV4-3 combines with J gene TRBJ1-6; possibly TRBD1 for D (5 bases). Trimming took 0 bases from V and 16 from J, leaving 16 bases between them. This CDR3 has 14 residues. Looked up from germline, CDR1 is LGHNA and CDR2 is YSLEER. The CDR3 DNA reads TGCGCCAGCAGCCAAGAAGGGGTTGCAGGGTTGCTCCACTTT. It encodes CASSQEGVAGLLHF.

V gene TRBV19 combines with J gene TRBJ2-7, with TRBD1 matching 9 bases. The CDR3 is made up of 14 amino acids. Per germline, CDR1 LNHDA and CDR2 SQIVND (reference sequence). V lost 7 bases and J lost 2; bases outside the gene matches: 6. The CDR3 nucleotides are TGTGCCAGTACGAAGACAGGGGGAGCCTACGAGCAGTACTTC. It yields the protein CASTKTGGAYEQYF.

The chain couples TRBV2 to TRBJ2-5; the D gene is possibly TRBD2 (5 bases). V lost 3 bases to trimming and J lost 5 bases, with 13 bases between them. The CDR3 runs to 14 residues. Germline V gene sequence: CDR1 SNHLY, CDR2 FYNNEI. The CDR3 region is CASSEEAGGETQYF. In DNA, the CDR3 is TGTGCCAGCAGTGAGGAGGCGGGCGGGGAGACCCAGTACTTC. The full variable domain, in which reference TRBV2 and TRBJ2-5 provide the parts outside the CDR3, is EPEVTQTPSHQVTQMGQEVILRCVPISNHLYFYWYRQILGQKVEFLVSFYNNEISEKSEIFDDQFSVERPDGSNFTLKIRSTKLEDSAMYFCASSEEAGGETQYFGPGTRLLVL.

This chain links TRBV2 with TRBJ2-3; weak D call: TRBD2 (6 bases). The V and J ends lost 6 bases and 2 bases respectively, with 21 bases between them. Germline-derived CDR1 and CDR2 are SNHLY and FYNNEI. The CDR3 loop spans 17 amino acids. The chain's CDR3 is CASRGFPGLQATDTQYF. The CDR3 coding sequence is TGTGCCAGCAGGGGATTTCCGGGACTCCAGGCCACAGATACGCAGTATTTT.

In the case of this clone: A read error may account for a junction end that differs from germline. The chain joins TRBV13 to TRBJ1-1, with D unresolved. The CDR3 loop spans 13 amino acids. The V gene's germline CDR1 is PRHDT and CDR2 FYEKMQ (reference sequence). CDR3 region: CASSLAGNTEAFF. The CDR3 region has the DNA TGTGCCAGCAGTTTAGCAGGGAACACTGAAGCTTTCTTT.

This rearrangement joins TRBV19 to TRBJ1-2; TRBD1 aligns across 7 bases. V gave up 5 bases and J gave up 2 bases; unmatched junction bases: 2. The V gene's germline CDR1 is LNHDA and CDR2 SQIVND (reference sequence). The length of the CDR3 is 13 residues. The CDR3 DNA reads TGTGCCAGTAGTCCGGACAGGAACTATGGCTACACCTTC. As protein: CASSPDRNYGYTF.

The chain has TRBV28 and TRBJ2-7; D is unresolved. This CDR3 spans 12 amino acids. Trimming took off 10 bases at V and 2 bases at J, with 12 bases between the two ends. Germline V lookup: CDR1 MDHEN, CDR2 SYDVKM. Here the CDR3 reads CATGQSPYEQYF. CDR3 nucleotide sequence: TGTGCCACAGGTCAATCCCCCTACGAGCAGTACTTC.

The chain has TRBV7-8 and TRBJ1-5; 7 bases agree with TRBD1. J gave up 0 bases and V 5 bases, and 13 bases lay outside the gene matches. The CDR3 runs to 18 residues. Per germline, CDR1 SGHVS and CDR2 FQNEAQ. CDR3 sequence: CASSGTWGGTASNQPQHF. The CDR3 nucleotides read TGTGCCAGCAGCGGCACGTGGGGCGGGACAGCTAGCAATCAGCCCCAGCATTTT.

The chain links TRBV10-3 to TRBJ1-6, with 10 bases matching TRBD1. In germline, CDR1 is ENHRY, CDR2 SYGVKD. The CDR3 is 16 amino acids. Trimming removed 4 bases from V and 8 bases from J; junction bases left unmatched: 8. The CDR3, as DNA: TGTGCCATCAGTGTCGTTGGGGGACAGGGGTATTCACCCCTCCACTTT. This translates into CAISVVGGQGYSPLHF.

Concerning this clone: This sample includes further DNA sequences coding for the same CDR3. The chain recombines TRBV4-1 with TRBJ2-7, with 9 positions matching TRBD1. Trimming at V came to 4 bases and at J to 2 bases, leaving 3 bases not matched to a gene. The CDR3 totals 14 residues. Germline V gene sequence: CDR1 MGHRA, CDR2 YSYEKL. CDR3 in amino acids: CASSLGQGAYEQYF. DNA of the CDR3: TGCGCCAGCAGCCTGGGACAGGGCGCCTACGAGCAGTACTTC.

DNA of the CDR3: TGCGCCAGCAGCTTGGGCCCTAGCGGGTTGGGAGAGACCCAGTACTTC. Protein: CASSLGPSGLGETQYF. This chain uses TRBV5-1 with TRBJ2-5; 8 bases align to TRBD2. This CDR3 region has 16 residues. Germline assignment: CDR1 SGHRS and CDR2 YFSETQ. Trimming at V came to 0 bases and at J to 4 bases, leaving 8 bases not matched to a gene.

The DNA for the CDR3 is TGCGCCAGCAGCCAAGAAGGGAGCGCTGAAGCTTTCTTT. It translates to CASSQEGSAEAFF. The chain has TRBV4-3 and TRBJ1-1; no reliable D call. This CDR3 has 13 residues. Looked up from germline, CDR1 is LGHNA and CDR2 is YSLEER. V dropped 0 bases and J dropped 6 bases, with 8 bases sitting between them.

This clone came up once. The genes are TRBV28 and TRBJ2-7; tentative D call: TRBD1 (6 bases). The CDR3 is 15 residues long. The V gene lost 5 bases and the J gene lost 6 bases, with 20 bases spanning the gap. Germline assignment: CDR1 MDHEN and CDR2 SYDVKM. The CDR3 coding sequence is TGTGCCAGCAGTGCCTATTGGGACACAATTCTCGAGCAGTACTTC. It yields the protein CASSAYWDTILEQYF.

This sequence joins TRBV7-9 and TRBJ2-1, with TRBD1 identical over 8 bases. The CDR3 covers 14 residues. Trimming removed 5 bases from V and 10 bases from J; junction bases left unmatched: 10. Germline CDR1 reads SEHNR; CDR2 reads FQNEAQ (reference sequence). The CDR3 DNA follows: TGTGCCAGCAGCCCCCGCAGGGGGCAACAGGAGCAGTTCTTC. It is translated as CASSPRRGQQEQFF. Complete variable domain (other parts from reference TRBV7-9 and TRBJ2-1): DTGVSQNPRHKITKRGQNVTFRCDPISEHNRLYWYRQTLGQGPEFLTYFQNEAQLEKSRLLSDRFSAERPKGSFSTLEIQRTEQGDSAMYLCASSPRRGQQEQFFGPGTRLTVL.

The V and J genes are TRBV7-9 and TRBJ1-6, with 7 bases fitting TRBD1. The germline gives CDR1 SEHNR, CDR2 FQNEAQ (reference sequence). The CDR3 runs 14 residues. Trimming took 7 bases from V and 5 from J; bases not matched to a gene: 5. Written as DNA, the CDR3 is TGTGCCAGCAAAGGGACAGCTGATAATTCACCCCTCCACTTT. It encodes CASKGTADNSPLHF. Filled out from reference TRBV7-9 and TRBJ1-6, the complete variable domain reads DTGVSQNPRHKITKRGQNVTFRCDPISEHNRLYWYRQTLGQGPEFLTYFQNEAQLEKSRLLSDRFSAERPKGSFSTLEIQRTEQGDSAMYLCASKGTADNSPLHFGNGTRLTVT.

Comments on this clone: Germline is not matched at one junction end, which may reflect a read error. This chain uses TRBV7-7 with TRBJ2-5; D perhaps matches TRBD2 (7 bases). Germline V lookup: CDR1 SSHAT, CDR2 FNYEAQ (reference sequence). The CDR3 loop spans 15 amino acids. The CDR3 DNA reads as TGTGCTAGCAGCTCCGGGGGGCTTGATGGGGAGACCCAGTACTTC. Amino acid sequence: CASSSGGLDGETQYF.

The CDR3 sequence is CASSLTGANTGELFF. In nucleotides, the CDR3 is TGTGCCAGCAGCCTGACAGGGGCGAACACCGGGGAGCTGTTTTTT. The chain joins TRBV28 to TRBJ2-2; 8 bases agree with TRBD1. The germline V gene encodes CDR1 MDHEN and CDR2 SYDVKM. J was trimmed by 0 bases and V by 6 bases; bases with no gene match: 3. The length of the CDR3 is 15 residues. The full variable domain, in which reference TRBV28 and TRBJ2-2 provide the parts outside the CDR3, is DVKVTQSSRYLVKRTGEKVFLECVQDMDHENMFWYRQDPGLGLRLIYFSYDVKMKEKGDIPEGYSVSREKKERFSLILESASTNQTSMYLCASSLTGANTGELFFGEGSRLTVL.

The rearrangement uses TRBV5-6 and TRBJ1-2, with 7 positions matching TRBD1. V was pared by 4 bases and J by 0 bases, with 3 bases of the junction left unmatched. The V gene's germline CDR1 is SGHDT and CDR2 YYEEEE. CDR3 length equals 14 residues. In nucleotides, the CDR3 is TGTGCCAGCAGCGCCGGGACAGCTAACTATGGCTACACCTTC. It codes for CASSAGTANYGYTF.

V is TRBV7-8 and J is TRBJ2-3, with 7 bases that match TRBD1. This CDR3 region has 16 residues. Germline CDR1 is SGHVS and CDR2 is FQNEAQ. J lost 3 bases, V lost 3 bases, and 9 bases had no gene match. This CDR3 is CASSFVEGAVTDTQYF. CDR3 coding DNA: TGTGCCAGCAGCTTCGTTGAGGGGGCGGTGACAGATACGCAGTATTTT.

The genes are TRBV7-6 and TRBJ2-5, with 13 bases lining up with TRBD2. The germline CDR1 and CDR2 sequences are SGHVS and FNYEAQ. The CDR3 runs to 16 residues. The V segment lost 0 bases and the J segment 9 bases; nucleotides outside the gene matches: 7. CDR3 sequence: CASSLAGTSGEVAQYF. The DNA of the CDR3 is TGTGCCAGCAGCTTAGCCGGGACTAGCGGGGAAGTGGCCCAGTACTTC.

The chain uses TRBV18 and TRBJ2-7; 7 bases are a match to TRBD1. The CDR3 consists of 15 residues. Germline trimming cut 1 base from V and 4 bases from J; bases unmatched to any gene: 7. Germline loops: CDR1 KGHSH, CDR2 LQKENI. Here the CDR3 reads CASSPQRQGVYEQYF. The CDR3 DNA is TGTGCCAGCTCACCACAGCGGCAGGGGGTGTACGAGCAGTACTTC.

This clone was observed a handful of times. This chain connects TRBV9 to TRBJ2-7; 9 bases agree with TRBD1. The germline gives CDR1 SGDLS, CDR2 YYNGEE. V lost 4 bases to trimming and J lost 7 bases; unmatched junction nucleotides: 6. This CDR3 comprises 13 residues. The CDR3 loop reads CASSTRTGEEQYF. Here the CDR3 DNA reads TGTGCCAGCAGCACCCGGACAGGGGAAGAGCAGTACTTC.